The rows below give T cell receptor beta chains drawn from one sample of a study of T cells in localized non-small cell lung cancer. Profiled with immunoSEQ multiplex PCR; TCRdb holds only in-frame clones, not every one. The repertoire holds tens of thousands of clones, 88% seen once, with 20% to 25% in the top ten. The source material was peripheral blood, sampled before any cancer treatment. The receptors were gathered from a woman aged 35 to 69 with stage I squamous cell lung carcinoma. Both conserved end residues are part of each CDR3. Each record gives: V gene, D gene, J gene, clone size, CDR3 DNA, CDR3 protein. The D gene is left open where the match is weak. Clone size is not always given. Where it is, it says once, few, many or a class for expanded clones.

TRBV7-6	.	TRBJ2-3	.	TGTGCCAGCAGCTTACTGGTGGGGGGCCCCCAAGATACGCAGTATTTT	CASSLLVGGPQDTQYF
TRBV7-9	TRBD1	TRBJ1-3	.	TGTGCCAGCAGCACAAGGACAGGGAGCTCTGGAAACACCATATATTTT	CASSTRTGSSGNTIYF
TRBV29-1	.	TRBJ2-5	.	TGCAGCGTTTCGACCGAAGAGACCCAGTACTTC	CSVSTEETQYF
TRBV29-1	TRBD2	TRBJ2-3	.	TGCAGCGTTGTAGCCCTAGCGGGGGATACGCAGTATTTT	CSVVALAGDTQYF
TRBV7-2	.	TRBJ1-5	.	TGTGCCAGCAGCACGGACAGTAATTCACGGCCCCAGCATTTT	CASSTDSNSRPQHF
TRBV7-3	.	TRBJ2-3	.	TGTGCCAGCAGCTTATCTTCCCCTAGCACAGATACGCAGTATTTT	CASSLSSPSTDTQYF
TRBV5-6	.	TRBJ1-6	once	TGTGCCAGCAGCTGGGGGCCAGGGGTCGGTTCACCCCTCCACTTT	CASSWGPGVGSPLHF
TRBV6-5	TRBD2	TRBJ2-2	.	TGTGCCAGCAGTTCCACCGCTAGCGGCTACACCGGGGAGCTGTTTTTT	CASSSTASGYTGELFF
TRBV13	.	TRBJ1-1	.	TGTGCCAGCAGCTTTCCAACCACTGAAGCTTTCTTT	CASSFPTTEAFF
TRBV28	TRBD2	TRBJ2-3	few	TGTGCCAGCAGTGTCCCGGGGCGGGGGAGGACAGATACGCAGTATTTT	CASSVPGRGRTDTQYF
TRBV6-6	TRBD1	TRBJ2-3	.	TGTGCCAGCACTTGGAGGACAGGGGGCCCAGATACGCAGTATTTT	CASTWRTGGPDTQYF
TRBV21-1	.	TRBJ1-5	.	TGTGCCAGCAGCAAAGAGTGGAGGTTTCGGAGCAATCAGCCCCAGCATTTT	CASSKEWRFRSNQPQHF
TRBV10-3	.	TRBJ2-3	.	TGTGCCATCAGGCTAGGGGCGTCGGCAGATACGCAGTATTTT	CAIRLGASADTQYF
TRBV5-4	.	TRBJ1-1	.	TGTGCCAGCAGCTTCGAGGGTAGAAGCACTGAAGCTTTCTTT	CASSFEGRSTEAFF
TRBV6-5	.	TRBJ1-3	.	TGTGCCAGCATGAGGGGGGACACCATATATTTT	CASMRGDTIYF
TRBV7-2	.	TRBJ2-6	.	TGTGCCAGCACCTCGTTTGGGGCCAACGTCCTGACTTTC	CASTSFGANVLTF
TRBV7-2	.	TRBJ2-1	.	TGTGCCAGCAGCTTAGGGGACGTTCGCTACAATGAGCAGTTCTTC	CASSLGDVRYNEQFF
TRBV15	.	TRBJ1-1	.	TGTGCCACCAGCAGAGCAGCGGGACCGAACGTACAAGCTTTCTTT	CATSRAAGPNVQAFF
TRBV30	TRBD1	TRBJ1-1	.	TGTGCCTGGAACAGGGGGAACACTGAAGCTTTCTTT	CAWNRGNTEAFF
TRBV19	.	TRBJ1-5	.	TGTGCCAGTAGCCCCATCGGGGGCTTTCAGCCCCAGCATTTT	CASSPIGGFQPQHF
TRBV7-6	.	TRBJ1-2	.	TGTGCCAGCAGCTTAGGGGAGAGGTCTCGGGGCTACACCTTC	CASSLGERSRGYTF
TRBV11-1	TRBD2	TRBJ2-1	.	TGTGCCAGCAGCTCCATGGAGGGAGCGGGGAACAATGAGCAGTTCTTC	CASSSMEGAGNNEQFF
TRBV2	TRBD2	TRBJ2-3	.	TGTGCCAGCAGGACTAGCGGGGGCCAAGATACGCAGTATTTT	CASRTSGGQDTQYF
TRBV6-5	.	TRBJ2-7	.	TGTGCCAGCAGTTACTCCTACCGGTACGAGCAGTACTTC	CASSYSYRYEQYF
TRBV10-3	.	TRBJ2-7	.	TGTGCCATCAGTAACAGGGACGAGCAGTACTTC	CAISNRDEQYF
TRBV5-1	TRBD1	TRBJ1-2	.	TGCGCCAGCAGCTTGGGAGGGACAGGCCTTTACAACACCTTC	CASSLGGTGLYNTF
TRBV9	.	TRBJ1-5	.	TGTGCCAGCAATCGGGACGGAGATAGCAATCAGCCCCAGCATTTT	CASNRDGDSNQPQHF